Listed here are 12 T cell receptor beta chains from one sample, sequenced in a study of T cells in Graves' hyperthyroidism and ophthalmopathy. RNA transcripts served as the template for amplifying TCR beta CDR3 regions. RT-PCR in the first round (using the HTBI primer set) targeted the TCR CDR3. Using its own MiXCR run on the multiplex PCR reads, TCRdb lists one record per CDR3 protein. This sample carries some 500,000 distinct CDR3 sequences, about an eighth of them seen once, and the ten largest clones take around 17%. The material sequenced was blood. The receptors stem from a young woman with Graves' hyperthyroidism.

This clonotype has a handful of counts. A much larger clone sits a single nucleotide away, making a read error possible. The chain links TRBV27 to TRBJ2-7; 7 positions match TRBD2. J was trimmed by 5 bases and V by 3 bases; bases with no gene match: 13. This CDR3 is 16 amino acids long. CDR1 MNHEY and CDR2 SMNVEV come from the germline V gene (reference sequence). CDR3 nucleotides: TGTGCCAGCAGTTTTCTCCCGGCAGCGGGACTCGACGAGCAGTACTTC. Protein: CASSFLPAAGLDEQYF.

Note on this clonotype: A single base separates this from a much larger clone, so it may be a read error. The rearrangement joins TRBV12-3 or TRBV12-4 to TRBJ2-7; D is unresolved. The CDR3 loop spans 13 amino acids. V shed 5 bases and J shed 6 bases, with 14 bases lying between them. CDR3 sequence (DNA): TGTGCCAGCAGTCGATCCCCCGGAAGCGAGCAGTACTTC. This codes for CASSRSPGSEQYF.

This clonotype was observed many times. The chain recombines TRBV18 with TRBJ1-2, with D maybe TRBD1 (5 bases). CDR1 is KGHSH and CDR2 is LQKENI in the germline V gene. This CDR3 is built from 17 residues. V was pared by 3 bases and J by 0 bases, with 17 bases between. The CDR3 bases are TGTGCCAGCTCACCGATGCAGGGAGGTACAACTAACTATGGCTACACCTTC. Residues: CASSPMQGGTTNYGYTF.

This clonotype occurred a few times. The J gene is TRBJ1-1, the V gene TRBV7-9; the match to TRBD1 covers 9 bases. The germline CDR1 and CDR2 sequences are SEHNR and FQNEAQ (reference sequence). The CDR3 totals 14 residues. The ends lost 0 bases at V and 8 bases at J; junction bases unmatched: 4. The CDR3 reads CASSLAGTGREAFF. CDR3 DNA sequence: TGTGCCAGCAGCTTAGCTGGGACAGGGAGGGAAGCTTTCTTT.

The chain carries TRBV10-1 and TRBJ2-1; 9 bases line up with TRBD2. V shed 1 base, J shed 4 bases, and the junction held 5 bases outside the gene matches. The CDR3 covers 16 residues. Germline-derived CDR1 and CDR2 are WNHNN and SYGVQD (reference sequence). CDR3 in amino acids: CASSELGLAGYNEQFF. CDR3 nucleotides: TGCGCCAGCAGTGAGTTGGGGCTAGCGGGGTACAATGAGCAGTTCTTC.

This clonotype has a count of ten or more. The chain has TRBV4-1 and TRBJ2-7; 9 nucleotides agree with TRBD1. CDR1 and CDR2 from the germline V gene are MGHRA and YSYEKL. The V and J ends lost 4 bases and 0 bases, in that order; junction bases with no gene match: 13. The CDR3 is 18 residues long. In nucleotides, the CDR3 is TGCGCCAGCAGCCCGTCCCGGGACAGGGCCCTTAGCTCCTACGAGCAGTACTTC. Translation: CASSPSRDRALSSYEQYF.

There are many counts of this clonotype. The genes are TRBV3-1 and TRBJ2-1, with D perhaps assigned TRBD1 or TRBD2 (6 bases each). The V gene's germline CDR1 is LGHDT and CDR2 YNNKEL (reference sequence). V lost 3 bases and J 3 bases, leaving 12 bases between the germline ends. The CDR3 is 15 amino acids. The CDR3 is CASSQEGVLYNEQFF. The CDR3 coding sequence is TGTGCCAGCAGCCAGGAGGGGGTCCTCTACAATGAGCAGTTCTTC.

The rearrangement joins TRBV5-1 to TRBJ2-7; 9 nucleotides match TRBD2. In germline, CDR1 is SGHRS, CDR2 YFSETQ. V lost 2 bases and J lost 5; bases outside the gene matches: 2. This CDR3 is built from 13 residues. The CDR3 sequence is CASSFSSGNEQYV. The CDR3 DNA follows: TGCGCCAGCAGCTTCTCTAGCGGGAACGAGCAGTACGTC.

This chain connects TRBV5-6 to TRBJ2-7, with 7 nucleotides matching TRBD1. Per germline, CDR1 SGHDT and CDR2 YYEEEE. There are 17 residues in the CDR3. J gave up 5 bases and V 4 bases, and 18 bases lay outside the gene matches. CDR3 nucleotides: TGTGCCAGCAGCACTTCCCGTACGAGACAGGGCATAAACGAGCAGTACTTC. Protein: CASSTSRTRQGINEQYF.

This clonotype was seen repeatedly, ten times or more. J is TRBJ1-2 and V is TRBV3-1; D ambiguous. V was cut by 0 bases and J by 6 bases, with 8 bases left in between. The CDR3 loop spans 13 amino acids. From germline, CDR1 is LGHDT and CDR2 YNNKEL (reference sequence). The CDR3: CASSQESRDGYTF. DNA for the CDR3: TGTGCCAGCAGCCAAGAGTCCAGAGATGGCTACACCTTC.

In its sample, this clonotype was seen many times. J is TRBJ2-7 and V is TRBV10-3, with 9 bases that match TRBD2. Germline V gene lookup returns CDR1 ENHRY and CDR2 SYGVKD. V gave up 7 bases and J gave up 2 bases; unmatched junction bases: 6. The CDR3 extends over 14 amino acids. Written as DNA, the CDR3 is TGTGCCATCATGGAGACTAGCGGAGCCTACGAGCAGTACTTC. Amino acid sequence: CAIMETSGAYEQYF.

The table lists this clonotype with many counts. This CDR3 is CSVAVSGTAEAFF. The DNA of the CDR3 is TGCAGCGTTGCGGTTTCGGGGACAGCAGAAGCTTTCTTT. This chain joins TRBV29-1 and TRBJ1-1; 7 positions match TRBD1. The CDR3 consists of 13 residues. The V gene's germline CDR1 is SQVTM and CDR2 ANQGSEA. The junction had 10 bases not matched to a gene; V was cut back by 4 bases and J by 8 bases.